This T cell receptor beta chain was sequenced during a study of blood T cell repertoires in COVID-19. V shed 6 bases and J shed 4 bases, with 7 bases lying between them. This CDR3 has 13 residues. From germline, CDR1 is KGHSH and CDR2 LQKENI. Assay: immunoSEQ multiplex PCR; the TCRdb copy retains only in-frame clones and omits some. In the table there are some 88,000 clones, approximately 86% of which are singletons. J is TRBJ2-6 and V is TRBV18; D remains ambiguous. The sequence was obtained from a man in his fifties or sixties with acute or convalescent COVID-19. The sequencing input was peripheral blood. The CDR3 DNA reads TGTGCCAGCTCGCGATCGGGGGCCAACGTCCTGACTTTC. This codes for CASSRSGANVLTF.